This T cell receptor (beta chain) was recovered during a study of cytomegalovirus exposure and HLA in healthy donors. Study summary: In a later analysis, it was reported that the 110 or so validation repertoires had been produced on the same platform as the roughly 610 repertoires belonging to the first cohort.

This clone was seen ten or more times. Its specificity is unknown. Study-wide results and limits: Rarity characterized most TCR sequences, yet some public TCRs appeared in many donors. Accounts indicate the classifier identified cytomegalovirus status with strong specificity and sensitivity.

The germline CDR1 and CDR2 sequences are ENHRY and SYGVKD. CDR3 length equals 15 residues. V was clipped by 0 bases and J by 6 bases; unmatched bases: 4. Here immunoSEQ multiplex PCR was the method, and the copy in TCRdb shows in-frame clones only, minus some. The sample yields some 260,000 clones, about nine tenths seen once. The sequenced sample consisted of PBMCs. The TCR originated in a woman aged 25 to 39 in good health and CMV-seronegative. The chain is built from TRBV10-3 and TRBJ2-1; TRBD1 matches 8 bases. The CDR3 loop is CAISESEDRANEQFF. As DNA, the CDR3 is TGTGCCATCAGTGAGTCGGAGGACAGGGCCAATGAGCAGTTCTTC.